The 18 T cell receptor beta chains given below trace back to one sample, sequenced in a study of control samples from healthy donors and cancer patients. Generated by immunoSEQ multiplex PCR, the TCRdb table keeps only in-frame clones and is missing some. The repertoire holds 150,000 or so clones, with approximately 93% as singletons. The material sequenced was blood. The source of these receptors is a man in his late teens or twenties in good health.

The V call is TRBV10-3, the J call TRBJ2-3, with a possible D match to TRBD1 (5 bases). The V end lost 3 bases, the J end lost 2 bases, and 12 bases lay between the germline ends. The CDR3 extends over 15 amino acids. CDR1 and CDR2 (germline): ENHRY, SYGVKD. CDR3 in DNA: TGTGCCATCAGTGAAGGAGACAGTTACACAGATACGCAGTATTTT. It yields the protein CAISEGDSYTDTQYF.

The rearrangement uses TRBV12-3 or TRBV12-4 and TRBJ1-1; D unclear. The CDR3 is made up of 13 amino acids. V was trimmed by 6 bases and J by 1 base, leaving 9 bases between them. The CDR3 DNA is TGTGCCAGCAGGGAAAACAAGAACACTGAAGCTTTCTTT. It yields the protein CASRENKNTEAFF.

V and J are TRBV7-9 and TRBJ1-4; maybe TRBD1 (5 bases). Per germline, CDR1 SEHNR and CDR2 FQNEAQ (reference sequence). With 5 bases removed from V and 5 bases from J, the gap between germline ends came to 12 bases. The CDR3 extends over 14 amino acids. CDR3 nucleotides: TGTGCCAGCAGCCTCAGACAGACGAATGAAAAACTGTTTTTT. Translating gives CASSLRQTNEKLFF.

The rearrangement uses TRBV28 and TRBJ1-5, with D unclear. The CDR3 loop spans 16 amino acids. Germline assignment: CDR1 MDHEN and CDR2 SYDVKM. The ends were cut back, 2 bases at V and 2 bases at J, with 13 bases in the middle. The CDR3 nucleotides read TGTGCCAGCAGTTTACCCCTCAGGTTAGGCAATCAGCCCCAGCATTTT. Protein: CASSLPLRLGNQPQHF.

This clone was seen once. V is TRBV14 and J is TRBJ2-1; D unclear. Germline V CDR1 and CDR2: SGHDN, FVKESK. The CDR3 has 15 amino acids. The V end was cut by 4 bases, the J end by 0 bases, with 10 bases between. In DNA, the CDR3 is TGTGCCAGCAGCCCCTGGTTTCGCTCCTACAATGAGCAGTTCTTC. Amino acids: CASSPWFRSYNEQFF. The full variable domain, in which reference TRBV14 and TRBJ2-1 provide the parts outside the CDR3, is EAGVTQFPSHSVIEKGQTVTLRCDPISGHDNLYWYRRVMGKEIKFLLHFVKESKQDESGMPNNRFLAERTGGTYSTLKVQPAELEDSGVYFCASSPWFRSYNEQFFGPGTRLTVL.

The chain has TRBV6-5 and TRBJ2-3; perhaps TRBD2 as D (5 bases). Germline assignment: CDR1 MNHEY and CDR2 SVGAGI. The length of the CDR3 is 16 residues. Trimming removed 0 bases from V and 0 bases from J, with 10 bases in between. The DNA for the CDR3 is TGTGCCAGCAGTTACTCTATTGGCGGGAGCACAGATACGCAGTATTTT. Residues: CASSYSIGGSTDTQYF.

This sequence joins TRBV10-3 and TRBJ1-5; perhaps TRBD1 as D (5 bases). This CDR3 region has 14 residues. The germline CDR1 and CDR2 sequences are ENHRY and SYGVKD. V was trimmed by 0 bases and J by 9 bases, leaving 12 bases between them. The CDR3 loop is CAISESGGDRPQHF. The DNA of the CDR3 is TGTGCCATCAGTGAGTCGGGGGGTGACAGGCCCCAGCATTTT.

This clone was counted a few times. This CDR3 reads CASSKRLADGYTF. DNA of the CDR3: TGTGCCAGCAGTAAACGGTTGGCGGATGGCTACACCTTC. The chain is built from TRBV25-1 and TRBJ1-2, with no clear D. The V and J ends lost 5 bases and 6 bases respectively, with 13 bases between them. Germline lookup yields CDR1 MGHDK and CDR2 SYGVNS. The CDR3 consists of 13 residues.

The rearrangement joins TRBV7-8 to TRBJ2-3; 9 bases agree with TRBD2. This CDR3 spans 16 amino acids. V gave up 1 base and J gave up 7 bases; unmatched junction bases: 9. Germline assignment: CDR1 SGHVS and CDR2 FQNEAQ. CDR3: CASSLEGGGGANTQYF. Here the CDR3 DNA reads TGTGCCAGCAGCTTAGAAGGTGGCGGGGGGGCGAATACGCAGTATTTT. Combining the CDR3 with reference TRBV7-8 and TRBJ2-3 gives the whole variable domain GAGVSQSPRYKVAKRGQDVALRCDPISGHVSLFWYQQALGQGPEFLTYFQNEAQLDKSGLPSDRFFAERPEGSVSTLKIQRTQQEDSAVYLCASSLEGGGGANTQYFGPGTRLTVL.

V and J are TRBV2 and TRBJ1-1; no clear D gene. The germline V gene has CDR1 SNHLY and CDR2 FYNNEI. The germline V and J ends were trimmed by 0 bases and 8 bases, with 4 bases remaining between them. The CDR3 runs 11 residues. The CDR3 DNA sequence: TGTGCCAGCAGTGAAGCGCGGGAAGCTTTCTTT. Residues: CASSEAREAFF. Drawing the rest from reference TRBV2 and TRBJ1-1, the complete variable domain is EPEVTQTPSHQVTQMGQEVILRCVPISNHLYFYWYRQILGQKVEFLVSFYNNEISEKSEIFDDQFSVERPDGSNFTLKIRSTKLEDSAMYFCASSEAREAFFGQGTRLTVV.

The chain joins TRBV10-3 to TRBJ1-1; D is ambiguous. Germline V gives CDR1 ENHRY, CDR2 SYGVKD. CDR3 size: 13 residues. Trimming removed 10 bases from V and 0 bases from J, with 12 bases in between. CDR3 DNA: TGTGCCACCCGACCGAACTTGAACACTGAAGCTTTCTTT. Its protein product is CATRPNLNTEAFF.

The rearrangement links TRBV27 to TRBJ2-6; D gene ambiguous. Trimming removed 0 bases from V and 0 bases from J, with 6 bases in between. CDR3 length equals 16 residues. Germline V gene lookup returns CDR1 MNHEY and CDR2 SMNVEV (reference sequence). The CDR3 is CASSLSPISGANVLTF. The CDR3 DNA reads TGTGCCAGCAGTTTATCTCCCATCTCTGGGGCCAACGTCCTGACTTTC.

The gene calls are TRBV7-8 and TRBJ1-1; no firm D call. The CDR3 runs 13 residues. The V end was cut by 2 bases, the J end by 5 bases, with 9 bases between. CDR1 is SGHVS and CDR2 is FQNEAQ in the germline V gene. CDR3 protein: CASSLPTETEAFF. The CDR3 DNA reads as TGTGCCAGCAGCTTACCTACAGAAACTGAAGCTTTCTTT.

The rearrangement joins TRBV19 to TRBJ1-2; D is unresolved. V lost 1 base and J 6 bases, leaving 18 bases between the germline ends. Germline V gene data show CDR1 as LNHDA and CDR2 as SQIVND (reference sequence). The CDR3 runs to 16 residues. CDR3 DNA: TGTGCCAGTAGTATAGTGGAGAAGGCCAATATCGATGGCTACACCTTC. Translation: CASSIVEKANIDGYTF.

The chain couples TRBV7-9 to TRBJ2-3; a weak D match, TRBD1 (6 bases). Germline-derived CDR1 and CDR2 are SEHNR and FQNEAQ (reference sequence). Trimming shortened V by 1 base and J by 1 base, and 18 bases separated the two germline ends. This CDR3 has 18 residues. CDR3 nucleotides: TGTGCCAGCAGCTTAGGCCTGGCGTGGGCAGGGGGCACAGATACGCAGTATTTT. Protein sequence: CASSLGLAWAGGTDTQYF.

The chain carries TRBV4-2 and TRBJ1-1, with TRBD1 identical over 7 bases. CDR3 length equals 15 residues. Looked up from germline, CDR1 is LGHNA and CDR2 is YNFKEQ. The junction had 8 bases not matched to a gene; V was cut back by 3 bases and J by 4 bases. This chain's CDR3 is CASSHLRGGATEAFF. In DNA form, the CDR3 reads TGTGCCAGCAGCCATCTCAGGGGGGGGGCCACTGAAGCTTTCTTT.

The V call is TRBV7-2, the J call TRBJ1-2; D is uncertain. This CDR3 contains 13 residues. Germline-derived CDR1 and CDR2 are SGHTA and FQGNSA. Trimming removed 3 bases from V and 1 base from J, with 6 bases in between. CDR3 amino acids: CASSLDHNYGYTF. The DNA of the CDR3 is TGTGCCAGCAGCTTGGACCATAACTATGGCTACACCTTC.

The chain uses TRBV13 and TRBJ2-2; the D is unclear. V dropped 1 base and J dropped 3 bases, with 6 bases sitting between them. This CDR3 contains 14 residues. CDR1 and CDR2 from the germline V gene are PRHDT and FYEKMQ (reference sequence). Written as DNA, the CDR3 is TGTGCCAGCAGCTTAGCTGGCTACACCGGGGAGCTGTTTTTT. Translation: CASSLAGYTGELFF.